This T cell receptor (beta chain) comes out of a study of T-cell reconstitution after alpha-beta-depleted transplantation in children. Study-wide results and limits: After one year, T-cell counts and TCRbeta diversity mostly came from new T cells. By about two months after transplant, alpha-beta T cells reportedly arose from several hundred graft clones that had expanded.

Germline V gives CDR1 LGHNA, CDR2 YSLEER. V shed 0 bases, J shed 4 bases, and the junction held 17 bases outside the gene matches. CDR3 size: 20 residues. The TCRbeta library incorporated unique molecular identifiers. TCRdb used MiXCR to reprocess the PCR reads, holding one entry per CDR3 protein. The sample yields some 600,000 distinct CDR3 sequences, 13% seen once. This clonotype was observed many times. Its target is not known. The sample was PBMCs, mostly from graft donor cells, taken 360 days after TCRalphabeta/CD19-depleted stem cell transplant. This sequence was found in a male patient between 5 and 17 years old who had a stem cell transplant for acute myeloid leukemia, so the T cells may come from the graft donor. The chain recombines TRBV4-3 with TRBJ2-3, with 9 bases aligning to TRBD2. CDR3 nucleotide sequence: TGCGCCAGCAGCCAAGATCGCCAGGGCAGTCTAGCGGGATCCCCAGATACGCAGTATTTT. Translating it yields CASSQDRQGSLAGSPDTQYF.